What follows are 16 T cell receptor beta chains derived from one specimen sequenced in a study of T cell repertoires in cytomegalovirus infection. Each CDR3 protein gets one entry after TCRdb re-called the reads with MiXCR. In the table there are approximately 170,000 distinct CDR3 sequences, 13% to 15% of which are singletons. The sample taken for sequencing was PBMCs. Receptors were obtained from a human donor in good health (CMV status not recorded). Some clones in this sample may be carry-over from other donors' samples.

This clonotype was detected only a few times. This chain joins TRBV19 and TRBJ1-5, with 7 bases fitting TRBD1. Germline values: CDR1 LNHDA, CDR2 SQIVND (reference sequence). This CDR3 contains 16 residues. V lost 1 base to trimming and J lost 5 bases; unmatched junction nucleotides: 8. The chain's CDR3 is CASSIGGRGVDQPQHF. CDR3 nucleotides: TGTGCCAGTAGTATAGGCGGCAGGGGGGTCGATCAGCCCCAGCATTTT.

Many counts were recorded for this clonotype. The CDR3 here is CASSSIPGAGGYTF. The CDR3 DNA follows: TGTGCCAGCAGCTCAATACCAGGGGCTGGCGGCTACACCTTC. The chain is built from TRBV7-3 and TRBJ1-2; a weak D match, TRBD1 (6 bases). Trimming took off 4 bases at V and 8 bases at J, with 17 bases between the two ends. The CDR3 sequence is 14 residues long. Germline CDR1 SGHTA, CDR2 FQGTGA.

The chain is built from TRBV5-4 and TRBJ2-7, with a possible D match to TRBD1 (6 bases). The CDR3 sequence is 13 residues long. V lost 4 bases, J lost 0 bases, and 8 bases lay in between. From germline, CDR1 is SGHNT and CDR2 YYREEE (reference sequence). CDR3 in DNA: TGTGCCAGCAGCCGGACAGCCTCCTACGAGCAGTACTTC. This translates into CASSRTASYEQYF.

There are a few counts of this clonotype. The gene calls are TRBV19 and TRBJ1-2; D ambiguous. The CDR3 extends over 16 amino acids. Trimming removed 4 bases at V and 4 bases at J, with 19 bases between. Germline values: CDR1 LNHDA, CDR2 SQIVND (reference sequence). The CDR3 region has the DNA TGTGCCAGTAGTAACCTCCTCCGGGCAGGCCGCTATGGCTACACCTTC. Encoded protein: CASSNLLRAGRYGYTF. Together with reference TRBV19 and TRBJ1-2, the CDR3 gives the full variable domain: DGGITQSPKYLFRKEGQNVTLSCEQNLNHDAMYWYRQDPGQGLRLIYYSQIVNDFQKGDIAEGYSVSREKKESFPLTVTSAQKNPTAFYLCASSNLLRAGRYGYTFGSGTRLTVV.

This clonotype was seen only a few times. The CDR3, as DNA: TGTGCCAGCAGCATACCCGCGGCCCCCCACAATGAGCAGTTCTTC. Its protein product is CASSIPAAPHNEQFF. The chain joins TRBV7-4 to TRBJ2-1; D call uncertain. Trimming cost V 5 bases and J 5 bases, with 16 bases left between them. From germline, CDR1 is SGHVT and CDR2 SQSDAQ. The CDR3 runs 15 residues.

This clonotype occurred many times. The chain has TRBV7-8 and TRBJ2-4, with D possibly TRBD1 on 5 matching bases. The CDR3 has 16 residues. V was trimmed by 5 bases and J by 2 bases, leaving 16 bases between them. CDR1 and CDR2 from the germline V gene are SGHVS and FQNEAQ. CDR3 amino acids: CASSQMTVPTKNIQYF. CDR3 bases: TGTGCCAGCAGCCAAATGACAGTCCCTACCAAAAACATTCAGTACTTC.

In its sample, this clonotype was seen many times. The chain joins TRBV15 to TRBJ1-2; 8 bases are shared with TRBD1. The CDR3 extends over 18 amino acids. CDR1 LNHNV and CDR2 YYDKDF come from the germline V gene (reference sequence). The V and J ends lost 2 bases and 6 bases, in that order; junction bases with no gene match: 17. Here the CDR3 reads CATSRSRQGLPVGDGYTF. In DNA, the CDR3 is TGTGCCACCAGCAGAAGCCGACAGGGGCTTCCCGTTGGCGATGGCTACACCTTC. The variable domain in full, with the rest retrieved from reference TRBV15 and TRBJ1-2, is DAMVIQNPRYQVTQFGKPVTLSCSQTLNHNVMYWYQQKSSQAPKLLFHYYDKDFNNEADTPDNFQSRRPNTSFCFLDIRSPGLGDTAMYLCATSRSRQGLPVGDGYTFGSGTRLTVV.

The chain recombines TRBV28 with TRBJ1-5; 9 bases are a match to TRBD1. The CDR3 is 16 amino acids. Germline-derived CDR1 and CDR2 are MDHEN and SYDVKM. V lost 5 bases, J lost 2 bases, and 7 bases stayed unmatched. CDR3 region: CASSPGTGLGNQPQHF. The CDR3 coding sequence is TGTGCCAGCAGTCCCGGGACAGGGTTGGGCAATCAGCCCCAGCATTTT. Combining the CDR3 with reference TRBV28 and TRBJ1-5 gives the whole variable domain DVKVTQSSRYLVKRTGEKVFLECVQDMDHENMFWYRQDPGLGLRLIYFSYDVKMKEKGDIPEGYSVSREKKERFSLILESASTNQTSMYLCASSPGTGLGNQPQHFGDGTRLSIL.

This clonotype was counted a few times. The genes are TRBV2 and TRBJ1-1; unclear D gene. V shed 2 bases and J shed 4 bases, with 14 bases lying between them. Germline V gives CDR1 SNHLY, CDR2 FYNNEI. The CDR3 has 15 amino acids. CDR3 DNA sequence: TGTGCCAGCAGTGAATGGGAGTCTAGCCGCACTGAAGCTTTCTTT. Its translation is CASSEWESSRTEAFF.

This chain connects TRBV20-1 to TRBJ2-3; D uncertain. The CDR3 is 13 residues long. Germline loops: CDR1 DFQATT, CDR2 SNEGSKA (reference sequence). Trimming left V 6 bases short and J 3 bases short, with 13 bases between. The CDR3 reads CSALTRGTDTQYF. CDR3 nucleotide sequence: TGCAGTGCGCTCACTCGAGGAACAGATACGCAGTATTTT.

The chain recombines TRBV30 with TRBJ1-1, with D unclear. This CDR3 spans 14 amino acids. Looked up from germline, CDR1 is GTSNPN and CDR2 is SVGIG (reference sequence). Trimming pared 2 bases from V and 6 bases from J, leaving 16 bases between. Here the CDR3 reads CAWSSFPESAEAFF. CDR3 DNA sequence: TGTGCCTGGAGTTCTTTTCCCGAGTCGGCTGAAGCTTTCTTT.

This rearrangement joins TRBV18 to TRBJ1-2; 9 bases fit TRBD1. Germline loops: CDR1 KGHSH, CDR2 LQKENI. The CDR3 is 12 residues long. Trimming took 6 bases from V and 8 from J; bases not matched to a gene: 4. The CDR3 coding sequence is TGTGCCAGCTCCCCCGGACAGGGGGGCTACACCTTC. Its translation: CASSPGQGGYTF.

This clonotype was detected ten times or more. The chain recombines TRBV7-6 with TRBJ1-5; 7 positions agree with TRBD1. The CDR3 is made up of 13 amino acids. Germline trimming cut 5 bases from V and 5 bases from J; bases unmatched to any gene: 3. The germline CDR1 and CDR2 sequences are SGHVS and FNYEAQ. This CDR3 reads CASSLTGDQPQHF. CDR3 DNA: TGTGCCAGCAGCCTTACAGGGGATCAGCCCCAGCATTTT.

CDR3 region: CASSQDAANTEAFF. The CDR3 region has the DNA TGCGCCAGCAGCCAAGATGCCGCGAACACTGAAGCTTTCTTT. This chain uses TRBV4-1 with TRBJ1-1; the D is unclear. This CDR3 has 14 residues. Trimming took 0 bases from V and 1 from J, leaving 6 bases between them. The V gene's germline CDR1 is MGHRA and CDR2 YSYEKL.

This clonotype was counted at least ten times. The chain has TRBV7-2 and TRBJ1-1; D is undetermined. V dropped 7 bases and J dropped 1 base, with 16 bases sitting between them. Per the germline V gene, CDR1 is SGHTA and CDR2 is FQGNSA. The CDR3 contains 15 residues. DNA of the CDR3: TGTGCCAGCACGCGCGGCGCACTCGGGAACACTGAAGCTTTCTTT. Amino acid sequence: CASTRGALGNTEAFF.

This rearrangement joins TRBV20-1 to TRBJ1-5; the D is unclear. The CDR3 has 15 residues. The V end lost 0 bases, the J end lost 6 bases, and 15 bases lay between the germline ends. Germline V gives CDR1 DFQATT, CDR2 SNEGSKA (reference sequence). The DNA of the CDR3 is TGCAGTGCTAGAGATAGGCGGAAAGGGAGTCAGCCCCAGCATTTT. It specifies CSARDRRKGSQPQHF.